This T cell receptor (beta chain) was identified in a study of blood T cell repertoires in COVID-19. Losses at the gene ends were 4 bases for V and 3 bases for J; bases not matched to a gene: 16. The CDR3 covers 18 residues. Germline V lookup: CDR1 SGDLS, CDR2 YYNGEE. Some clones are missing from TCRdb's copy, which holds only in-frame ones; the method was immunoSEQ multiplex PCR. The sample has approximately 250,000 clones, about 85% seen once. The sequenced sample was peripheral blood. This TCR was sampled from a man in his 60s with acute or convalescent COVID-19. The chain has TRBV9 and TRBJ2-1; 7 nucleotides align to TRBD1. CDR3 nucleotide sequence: TGTGCCAGCAGCCCTCGCAGATCAGACAGGGAGCGCTACAATGAGCAGTTCTTC. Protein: CASSPRRSDRERYNEQFF. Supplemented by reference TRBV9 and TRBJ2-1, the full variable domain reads DSGVTQTPKHLITATGQRVTLRCSPRSGDLSVYWYQQSLDQGLQFLIQYYNGEERAKGNILERFSAQQFPDLHSELNLSSLELGDSALYFCASSPRRSDRERYNEQFFGPGTRLTVL.